This T cell receptor (beta chain) was sequenced for a study of shared clonotypes between healthy human individuals. Overall study findings and caveats: Only blood underwent sampling, and tissue repertoires likely differ. It was the non-shared clonotypes that had lower generation probabilities than clonotypes shared by all four donors.

Note on this clone: The antigen remains undetermined.

Profiled with immunoSEQ multiplex PCR; TCRdb holds only in-frame clones, not every one. Among over a million clones listed, around 78% were seen once. Germline CDR1 LNHNV, CDR2 YYDKDF (reference sequence). The CDR3 covers 15 residues. Trimming cost V 3 bases and J 1 base, with 12 bases left between them. The chain combines TRBV15 with TRBJ2-5; D gene unclear. The sample consisted of memory CD4+ T cells from PBMCs. Sample subset: CD45RA-negative fraction. The receptor was derived from a man between 18 and 35 years old in good health. Some clones in this sample may be carry-over from other donors' samples. In DNA, the CDR3 is TGTGCCACCAGCAGGAAACCGCGGATCCAAGAGACCCAGTACTTC. Amino acids: CATSRKPRIQETQYF. The whole variable domain, filled in from reference TRBV15 and TRBJ2-5, reads DAMVIQNPRYQVTQFGKPVTLSCSQTLNHNVMYWYQQKSSQAPKLLFHYYDKDFNNEADTPDNFQSRRPNTSFCFLDIRSPGLGDTAMYLCATSRKPRIQETQYFGPGTRLLVL.